Listed below are T cell receptor beta chains from one sample, sequenced in a study of T cells in Graves' hyperthyroidism and ophthalmopathy. TCRdb redid the calling of the multiplex PCR reads with MiXCR, one entry per CDR3 protein. The sample has about 480,000 distinct CDR3 sequences; 22% are singletons. The sequenced material came from blood. The receptors derive from a woman in her 70s with Graves' ophthalmopathy. CDR3s include the opening cysteine and the closing phenylalanine or tryptophan. The D gene is left open where the match is weak. Some rows mark clone size as missing; the rest say once, few, many or name a class of expanded clone.

CDR3 protein: CSAGGLAGLANEQFF
CDR3 DNA: TGCAGCGCTGGGGGACTAGCGGGACTTGCAAATGAGCAGTTCTTC
D gene: TRBD2
J gene: TRBJ2-1
clone size: few
V gene: TRBV29-1

CDR3 protein: CASSLQGIRVDNEQFF
CDR3 DNA: TGTGCCAGCAGCTTGCAGGGGATACGGGTGGACAATGAGCAGTTCTTC
D gene: .
J gene: TRBJ2-1
clone size: few
V gene: TRBV7-8

CDR3 protein: CSATGGNEKLFF
CDR3 DNA: TGCAGTGCTACAGGGGGGAATGAAAAACTGTTTTTT
D gene: TRBD1
J gene: TRBJ1-4
clone size: .
V gene: TRBV20-1

CDR3 protein: CATIRQGSTEAFF
CDR3 DNA: TGTGCCACAATCCGACAGGGTAGCACTGAAGCTTTCTTT
D gene: TRBD1
J gene: TRBJ1-1
clone size: few
V gene: TRBV19

CDR3 protein: CASSSITEAFF
CDR3 DNA: TGTGCCAGCAGTTCTATAACTGAAGCTTTCTTT
D gene: .
J gene: TRBJ1-1
clone size: .
V gene: TRBV12-3/TRBV12-4

CDR3 protein: CASSYGPGDTQYF
CDR3 DNA: TGTGCCAGCAGCTACGGACCCGGGGATACGCAGTATTTT
D gene: .
J gene: TRBJ2-3
clone size: .
V gene: TRBV7-8

CDR3 protein: CASSLMTSGELFF
CDR3 DNA: TGTGCCAGCAGTTTAATGACGTCCGGGGAGCTGTTTTTT
D gene: .
J gene: TRBJ2-2
clone size: few
V gene: TRBV6-2/TRBV6-3

CDR3 protein: CASRPPGGPNQPQHF
CDR3 DNA: TGTGCCAGCAGACCCCCCGGTGGTCCAAATCAGCCCCAGCATTTT
D gene: .
J gene: TRBJ1-5
clone size: few
V gene: TRBV6-1

CDR3 protein: CASSLLAGENNEQFF
CDR3 DNA: TGCGCCAGCAGCTTGCTAGCGGGAGAAAACAATGAGCAGTTCTTC
D gene: TRBD2
J gene: TRBJ2-1
clone size: .
V gene: TRBV5-1

CDR3 protein: CASSHSGRAGETQYF
CDR3 DNA: TGTGCCAGCAGCCATTCCGGGAGGGCCGGAGAGACCCAGTACTTC
D gene: TRBD2
J gene: TRBJ2-5
clone size: few
V gene: TRBV3-1

CDR3 protein: CASSFRRVGQYF
CDR3 DNA: TGTGCCAGCAGTTTTCGCAGGGTTGGGCAGTACTTC
D gene: .
J gene: TRBJ2-7
clone size: few
V gene: TRBV28

CDR3 protein: CSVHGTLYQETQYF
CDR3 DNA: TGCAGTGTTCACGGGACATTGTACCAAGAGACCCAGTACTTC
D gene: .
J gene: TRBJ2-5
clone size: .
V gene: TRBV20-1

CDR3 protein: CASSSAPRTGNTIYF
CDR3 DNA: TGTGCCAGCAGTTCCGCCCCGCGGACCGGAAACACCATATATTTT
D gene: .
J gene: TRBJ1-3
clone size: .
V gene: TRBV28

CDR3 protein: CASTKGQGSARELFF
CDR3 DNA: TGTGCCAGCACCAAAGGACAGGGTTCGGCCAGGGAGCTGTTTTTT
D gene: TRBD1
J gene: TRBJ2-2
clone size: .
V gene: TRBV12-3/TRBV12-4

CDR3 protein: CASSLGDFSYNEQFF
CDR3 DNA: TGCGCCAGCAGCTTGGGGGACTTTTCCTACAATGAGCAGTTCTTC
D gene: .
J gene: TRBJ2-1
clone size: .
V gene: TRBV5-1

CDR3 protein: CASRLGLGDSYEQYF
CDR3 DNA: TGTGCCAGCAGACTAGGACTAGGGGATTCCTACGAGCAGTACTTC
D gene: TRBD2
J gene: TRBJ2-7
clone size: many
V gene: TRBV12-3/TRBV12-4

CDR3 protein: CASSGLAGGPAGANVLTF
CDR3 DNA: TGTGCCAGCAGTGGCCTAGCGGGAGGGCCGGCTGGGGCCAACGTCCTGACTTTC
D gene: TRBD2
J gene: TRBJ2-6
clone size: .
V gene: TRBV2

CDR3 protein: CASSSYRQPNTEAFF
CDR3 DNA: TGTGCCAGCAGTTCGTATAGGCAGCCGAACACTGAAGCTTTCTTT
D gene: .
J gene: TRBJ1-1
clone size: .
V gene: TRBV27

CDR3 protein: CASSIDRGNEQFF
CDR3 DNA: TGTGCCAGTAGTATAGATCGTGGGAATGAGCAGTTCTTC
D gene: .
J gene: TRBJ2-1
clone size: few
V gene: TRBV19

CDR3 protein: CASSHRTGGPGSEQFF
CDR3 DNA: TGCGCCAGCAGCCACCGGACAGGCGGTCCCGGAAGTGAGCAGTTCTTC
D gene: TRBD1
J gene: TRBJ2-1
clone size: many
V gene: TRBV5-1

CDR3 protein: CASSGSTDWYEQYF
CDR3 DNA: TGTGCCAGCAGCGGGTCAACCGACTGGTACGAGCAGTACTTC
D gene: .
J gene: TRBJ2-7
clone size: few
V gene: TRBV13

CDR3 protein: CASSLMGEGSDTQYF
CDR3 DNA: TGTGCCAGCAGTTTAATGGGGGAGGGGTCTGATACGCAGTATTTT
D gene: TRBD2
J gene: TRBJ2-3
clone size: many
V gene: TRBV12-3/TRBV12-4

CDR3 protein: CSARDLRDLSNQPQHF
CDR3 DNA: TGCAGTGCTAGAGATCTCCGGGACCTTAGCAATCAGCCCCAGCATTTT
D gene: .
J gene: TRBJ1-5
clone size: .
V gene: TRBV20-1

CDR3 protein: CASSLFGRNNEQFF
CDR3 DNA: TGTGCCAGCAGTTTATTCGGGCGAAACAATGAGCAGTTCTTC
D gene: .
J gene: TRBJ2-1
clone size: many
V gene: TRBV28

CDR3 protein: CASSLPGLRRTDTQYF
CDR3 DNA: TGTGCCAGCAGCTTGCCGGGACTCCGCCGCACAGATACGCAGTATTTT
D gene: .
J gene: TRBJ2-3
clone size: .
V gene: TRBV5-5

CDR3 protein: CASSRHRGDTDTQYF
CDR3 DNA: TGTGCCAGCAGCCGGCACAGGGGTGACACAGATACGCAGTATTTT
D gene: TRBD1
J gene: TRBJ2-3
clone size: .
V gene: TRBV7-9

CDR3 protein: CASSLRASQETQYF
CDR3 DNA: TGTGCCAGCAGCTTAAGAGCATCCCAAGAGACCCAGTACTTC
D gene: .
J gene: TRBJ2-5
clone size: .
V gene: TRBV7-9

CDR3 protein: CASSPDEFSIYF
CDR3 DNA: TGTGCCAGCAGTCCAGACGAATTTTCCATATATTTT
D gene: .
J gene: TRBJ1-3
clone size: .
V gene: TRBV2

CDR3 protein: CASSLGLAVGLGDTQYF
CDR3 DNA: TGTGCCAGCAGCTTAGGCCTAGCGGTCGGTCTTGGCGATACGCAGTATTTT
D gene: TRBD2
J gene: TRBJ2-3
clone size: many
V gene: TRBV11-1

CDR3 protein: CASSQRPPGADGELFF
CDR3 DNA: TGTGCTAGCAGCCAAAGACCGCCGGGGGCCGACGGGGAGCTGTTTTTT
D gene: .
J gene: TRBJ2-2
clone size: .
V gene: TRBV7-7

CDR3 protein: CSARVLAGIHEQFF
CDR3 DNA: TGCAGTGCTAGAGTCTTAGCGGGAATACATGAGCAGTTCTTC
D gene: TRBD2
J gene: TRBJ2-1
clone size: few
V gene: TRBV20-1

CDR3 protein: CASSQETGTYNEQFF
CDR3 DNA: TGTGCCAGCAGCCAAGAAACAGGGACCTACAATGAGCAGTTCTTC
D gene: .
J gene: TRBJ2-1
clone size: .
V gene: TRBV5-5

CDR3 protein: CATSDGGQGGQETQYF
CDR3 DNA: TGTGCCACCAGTGATGGTGGACAGGGAGGGCAAGAGACCCAGTACTTC
D gene: .
J gene: TRBJ2-5
clone size: .
V gene: TRBV24-1

CDR3 protein: CASSPTQGQEKLFF
CDR3 DNA: TGTGCCAGCTCACCAACACAGGGTCAGGAAAAACTGTTTTTT
D gene: .
J gene: TRBJ1-4
clone size: many
V gene: TRBV18

CDR3 protein: CASSLGSQGASYNSPLHF
CDR3 DNA: TGTGCCAGCAGTTTAGGGTCACAGGGGGCCTCCTATAATTCACCCCTCCACTTT
D gene: TRBD1
J gene: TRBJ1-6
clone size: few
V gene: TRBV28

CDR3 protein: CASKRSGANVLTF
CDR3 DNA: TGCGCCAGCAAACGCTCTGGGGCCAACGTCCTGACTTTC
D gene: .
J gene: TRBJ2-6
clone size: once
V gene: TRBV10-2

CDR3 protein: CVSSPPLGLKTYNEQFF
CDR3 DNA: TGTGTCAGCTCACCACCTCTTGGACTGAAGACCTACAATGAGCAGTTCTTC
D gene: .
J gene: TRBJ2-1
clone size: .
V gene: TRBV18

CDR3 protein: CASKPDRGGYGYTF
CDR3 DNA: TGTGCCAGTAAACCGGACAGGGGCGGCTATGGCTACACCTTC
D gene: TRBD1
J gene: TRBJ1-2
clone size: .
V gene: TRBV7-9

CDR3 protein: CASSRGWWLTDTQYF
CDR3 DNA: TGTGCCAGTAGTCGAGGGTGGTGGCTGACAGATACGCAGTATTTT
D gene: .
J gene: TRBJ2-3
clone size: few
V gene: TRBV19

CDR3 protein: CAWSVVSLGYTF
CDR3 DNA: TGTGCCTGGAGTGTCGTCAGTTTGGGCTACACCTTC
D gene: .
J gene: TRBJ1-2
clone size: .
V gene: TRBV30

CDR3 protein: CASSESPDRIMNTEAFF
CDR3 DNA: TGTGCCAGCAGTGAATCCCCCGACAGGATTATGAACACTGAAGCTTTCTTT
D gene: .
J gene: TRBJ1-1
clone size: few
V gene: TRBV6-1

CDR3 protein: CAWSSDLGPYGYTF
CDR3 DNA: TGTGCCTGGAGTAGTGATCTAGGTCCCTATGGCTACACCTTC
D gene: .
J gene: TRBJ1-2
clone size: few
V gene: TRBV30

CDR3 protein: CASSLAGGRYNEQFF
CDR3 DNA: TGTGCCAGCAGTTTAGCAGGGGGCCGATACAATGAGCAGTTCTTC
D gene: TRBD1
J gene: TRBJ2-1
clone size: many
V gene: TRBV12-3/TRBV12-4

CDR3 protein: CAWSLSGRPPYEQYF
CDR3 DNA: TGTGCCTGGAGTTTAAGCGGGAGACCTCCATACGAGCAGTACTTC
D gene: TRBD2
J gene: TRBJ2-7
clone size: few
V gene: TRBV30

CDR3 protein: CASRDAGLAGHNEQFF
CDR3 DNA: TGTGCCAGCAGAGACGCGGGACTAGCGGGCCATAATGAGCAGTTCTTC
D gene: TRBD2
J gene: TRBJ2-1
clone size: .
V gene: TRBV7-9

CDR3 protein: CASSAWPLGEQFF
CDR3 DNA: TGTGCCAGCTCCGCTTGGCCCCTTGGTGAGCAGTTCTTC
D gene: .
J gene: TRBJ2-1
clone size: few
V gene: TRBV7-8

CDR3 protein: CSAGEGASGSRDEQFF
CDR3 DNA: TGCAGTGCTGGGGAGGGGGCTAGCGGGAGTCGGGATGAGCAGTTCTTC
D gene: TRBD2
J gene: TRBJ2-1
clone size: .
V gene: TRBV20-1

CDR3 protein: CASSVGTAGYTF
CDR3 DNA: TGTGCCAGCAGCGTCGGGACCGCTGGCTACACCTTC
D gene: .
J gene: TRBJ1-2
clone size: .
V gene: TRBV25-1

CDR3 protein: CASGGGRVSGELFF
CDR3 DNA: TGTGCCTCGGGTGGCGGGAGAGTAAGCGGGGAGCTGTTTTTT
D gene: TRBD2
J gene: TRBJ2-2
clone size: few
V gene: TRBV7-2

CDR3 protein: CAAGAVNQPQHF
CDR3 DNA: TGTGCCGCCGGGGCAGTCAATCAGCCCCAGCATTTT
D gene: .
J gene: TRBJ1-5
clone size: .
V gene: TRBV27

CDR3 protein: CAWGDGAGQETQYF
CDR3 DNA: TGTGCCTGGGGGGACGGGGCAGGGCAAGAGACCCAGTACTTC
D gene: .
J gene: TRBJ2-5
clone size: once
V gene: TRBV30

CDR3 protein: CAITGGENSPLHF
CDR3 DNA: TGTGCCATCACAGGGGGAGAGAATTCACCCCTCCACTTT
D gene: TRBD1
J gene: TRBJ1-6
clone size: few
V gene: TRBV10-3